This T cell receptor beta chain was profiled in a study of blood T cell repertoires in COVID-19. At the level of the study: T cells, B-cell-depleted T cells, or PBMCs provided the cDNA or gDNA that served as material.

The assay was immunoSEQ multiplex PCR, and TCRdb's table has in-frame clones only and misses some. The repertoire holds about 96,000 clones, with about 87% as singletons. From germline, CDR1 is SGHKS and CDR2 YYEKEE (reference sequence). This CDR3 is 14 amino acids long. Trimming removed 2 bases from V and 3 bases from J, with 11 bases in between. This chain connects TRBV5-5 to TRBJ1-2; tentative D call: TRBD1 (6 bases). Sequencing input: peripheral blood. The sequence was collected from a human donor with COVID-19, enrolled during active disease. The donor label of this sample is uncertain. The DNA for the CDR3 is TGTGCCAGCAGCTTCTCAGGGGTGGACTATGGCTACACCTTC. Protein sequence: CASSFSGVDYGYTF.